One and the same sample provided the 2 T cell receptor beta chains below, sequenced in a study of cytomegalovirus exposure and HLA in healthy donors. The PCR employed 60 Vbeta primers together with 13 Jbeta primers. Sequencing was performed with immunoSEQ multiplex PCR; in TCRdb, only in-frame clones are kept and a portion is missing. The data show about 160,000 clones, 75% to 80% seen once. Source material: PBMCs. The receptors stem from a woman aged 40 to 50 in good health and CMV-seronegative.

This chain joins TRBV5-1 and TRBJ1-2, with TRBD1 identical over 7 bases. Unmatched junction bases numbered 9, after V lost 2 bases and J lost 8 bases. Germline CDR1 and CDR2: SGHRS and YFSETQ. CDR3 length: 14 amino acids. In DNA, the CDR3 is TGCGCCAGCAGCTTCGGGACAGAAGGTTGCGGCTACACCTTC. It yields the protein CASSFGTEGCGYTF.

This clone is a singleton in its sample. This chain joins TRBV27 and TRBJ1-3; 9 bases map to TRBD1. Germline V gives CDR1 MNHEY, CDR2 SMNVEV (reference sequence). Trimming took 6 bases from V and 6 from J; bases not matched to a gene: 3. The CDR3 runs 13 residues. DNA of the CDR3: TGTGCCAGCAGAAGGACAGGGGCAAACACCATATATTTT. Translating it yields CASRRTGANTIYF.